Shown below are 32 T cell receptor beta chains from a single sample sequenced in a study of control samples from healthy donors and cancer patients. Generated by immunoSEQ multiplex PCR, the TCRdb table keeps only in-frame clones and is missing some. The sample yields about 160,000 clones, approximately 94% seen once. Material: PBMCs. All receptors come from a man aged 55 to 70 with colorectal cancer.

The chain is built from TRBV11-1 and TRBJ2-5; TRBD2 agrees at 13 bases. Germline loops: CDR1 SGHAT, CDR2 FQDESV (reference sequence). The V and J ends lost 5 bases and 5 bases, in that order; junction bases with no gene match: 2. The CDR3 is 14 amino acids. The CDR3 sequence is CASSMTSGGETQYF. CDR3 coding DNA: TGTGCCAGCAGCATGACTAGCGGGGGGGAGACCCAGTACTTC.

This chain connects TRBV28 to TRBJ1-4, with TRBD1 matching 7 bases. In germline, CDR1 is MDHEN, CDR2 SYDVKM. The J segment lost 11 bases and the V segment lost 8 bases, leaving 11 bases of the junction unmatched. CDR3 length: 13 residues. The CDR3 loop reads CASGGTAALKLFF. The CDR3 DNA reads TGTGCCAGCGGCGGGACAGCCGCTTTGAAACTGTTTTTT.

This chain uses TRBV9 with TRBJ1-1, with D perhaps matching TRBD1 (5 bases). This CDR3 spans 14 amino acids. The V gene's germline CDR1 is SGDLS and CDR2 YYNGEE. V was clipped by 2 bases and J by 0 bases, with 8 bases between them. Written as DNA, the CDR3 is TGTGCCAGCAGCGTGACAGCGATGAACACTGAAGCTTTCTTT. It encodes CASSVTAMNTEAFF.

The V and J genes are TRBV19 and TRBJ1-4; weak D call: TRBD1 (6 bases). V shed 1 base and J shed 8 bases, with 14 bases lying between them. The length of the CDR3 is 15 residues. Germline V gene sequence: CDR1 LNHDA, CDR2 SQIVND (reference sequence). The DNA of the CDR3 is TGTGCCAGTAGTATAGGTGAGGGGGTCTACGAAAAACTGTTTTTT. Its protein is CASSIGEGVYEKLFF.

The genes are TRBV19 and TRBJ1-2; 9 bases fit TRBD1. Germline trimming cut 5 bases from V and 6 bases from J; bases unmatched to any gene: 7. The length of the CDR3 is 14 residues. Germline V gene data show CDR1 as LNHDA and CDR2 as SQIVND (reference sequence). The CDR3 reads CASSDGQGLDGYTF. The DNA for the CDR3 is TGTGCCAGTAGTGACGGACAGGGGTTGGATGGCTACACCTTC.

The chain uses TRBV9 and TRBJ1-1, with a tentative D call TRBD1 (6 bases). The CDR3 has 15 amino acids. Deletions cut 4 bases from V and 0 bases from J, with 13 bases between. Germline V gene sequence: CDR1 SGDLS, CDR2 YYNGEE. In nucleotides, the CDR3 is TGTGCCAGCAGCCCCTCGAGACAGGTGAACACTGAAGCTTTCTTT. Translation: CASSPSRQVNTEAFF. Together with reference TRBV9 and TRBJ1-1, the CDR3 gives the full variable domain: DSGVTQTPKHLITATGQRVTLRCSPRSGDLSVYWYQQSLDQGLQFLIQYYNGEERAKGNILERFSAQQFPDLHSELNLSSLELGDSALYFCASSPSRQVNTEAFFGQGTRLTVV.

The chain links TRBV4-1 to TRBJ2-3; 12 bases align to TRBD2. The junction had 3 bases not matched to a gene; V was cut back by 2 bases and J by 3 bases. Germline V gene lookup returns CDR1 MGHRA and CDR2 YSYEKL. The CDR3 consists of 16 residues. CDR3 in amino acids: CASSQLAGGPTDTQYF. For the CDR3, the DNA is TGCGCCAGCAGCCAACTAGCGGGGGGGCCAACAGATACGCAGTATTTT.

The chain links TRBV4-1 to TRBJ2-2, with TRBD1 matching over 10 bases. Unmatched junction bases numbered 1, after V lost 3 bases and J lost 6 bases. This CDR3 has 14 residues. Germline assignment: CDR1 MGHRA and CDR2 YSYEKL. CDR3 amino acids: CASSQDRGAGELFF. The CDR3 coding sequence is TGCGCCAGCAGCCAGGACAGGGGGGCCGGGGAGCTGTTTTTT.

This chain joins TRBV2 and TRBJ2-7; weak D call: TRBD2 (6 bases). Germline V gives CDR1 SNHLY, CDR2 FYNNEI. CDR3 size: 12 residues. The V end lost 3 bases, the J end lost 5 bases, and 8 bases lay between the germline ends. The CDR3 reads CASSDGGDEQYF. The CDR3 coding sequence is TGTGCCAGCAGTGACGGGGGAGACGAGCAGTACTTC.

J is TRBJ1-1 and V is TRBV27; D not resolved. The CDR3 totals 14 residues. Germline V gene lookup returns CDR1 MNHEY and CDR2 SMNVEV (reference sequence). V dropped 0 bases and J dropped 0 bases, with 5 bases sitting between them. This CDR3 is CASSLSRVNTEAFF. The DNA for the CDR3 is TGTGCCAGCAGTTTATCGAGGGTGAACACTGAAGCTTTCTTT.

The genes are TRBV30 and TRBJ1-1; a weak D match, TRBD1 (5 bases). Germline V gene sequence: CDR1 GTSNPN, CDR2 SVGIG (reference sequence). V was clipped by 2 bases and J by 3 bases, with 10 bases between them. This CDR3 is built from 13 residues. For the CDR3, the DNA is TGTGCCTGGAGTAGAGGGGACGACACTGAAGCTTTCTTT. This gives the protein CAWSRGDDTEAFF.

The V gene is TRBV27, the J gene TRBJ2-2; D may be TRBD1 (5 bases). V was trimmed by 2 bases and J by 3 bases, leaving 13 bases between them. Germline CDR1 is MNHEY and CDR2 is SMNVEV (reference sequence). This CDR3 spans 16 amino acids. The CDR3 is CASSLENRPDTGELFF. In DNA, the CDR3 is TGTGCCAGCAGTTTAGAGAACAGGCCGGACACCGGGGAGCTGTTTTTT.

The chain recombines TRBV11-3 with TRBJ2-7; D is tentatively TRBD1 or TRBD2 (5 bases each). The CDR3 loop spans 13 amino acids. V lost 0 bases and J 7 bases, leaving 10 bases between the germline ends. CDR1 is SGHNT and CDR2 is YENEEA in the germline V gene. CDR3 sequence (DNA): TGTGCCAGCAGCTTAGATAATTGGGGGGAGCAGTACTTC. Its protein product is CASSLDNWGEQYF.

The chain uses TRBV5-5 and TRBJ2-7; 8 bases line up with TRBD1. Germline V gene lookup returns CDR1 SGHKS and CDR2 YYEKEE (reference sequence). CDR3 length equals 15 residues. The ends lost 3 bases at V and 3 bases at J; junction bases unmatched: 8. CDR3: CASSSTGTGFYEQYF. The CDR3 nucleotides are TGTGCCAGCAGCTCAACCGGGACAGGATTCTACGAGCAGTACTTC.

This chain uses TRBV5-8 with TRBJ1-5; a weak D match, TRBD1 (6 bases). Per the germline V gene, CDR1 is SGHTS and CDR2 is YDEGEE. The V gene lost 2 bases and the J gene lost 3 bases, with 12 bases spanning the gap. CDR3 length: 15 amino acids. CDR3 amino acids: CASSFKQGYNQPQHF. The DNA for the CDR3 is TGTGCCAGCAGCTTCAAACAGGGTTACAATCAGCCCCAGCATTTT.

This chain uses TRBV5-5 with TRBJ1-4; D remains unclear. Germline V gives CDR1 SGHKS, CDR2 YYEKEE (reference sequence). V lost 0 bases to trimming and J lost 4 bases, with 13 bases between them. CDR3 length: 16 amino acids. The CDR3: CASSLAIVGVNEKLFF. CDR3 nucleotides: TGTGCCAGCAGCTTGGCTATCGTTGGGGTTAATGAAAAACTGTTTTTT.

The chain links TRBV3-1 (or the pseudogene TRBV3-2) to TRBJ1-3; a possible D gene is TRBD1 (5 bases). CDR1 and CDR2 from the germline V gene are LGHDT and YNNKEL (reference sequence). Deletions cut 1 base from V and 0 bases from J, with 7 bases between. The CDR3 is 15 residues long. CDR3 amino acids: CASSQGTLSGNTIYF. CDR3 sequence (DNA): TGTGCCAGCAGCCAAGGGACACTCTCTGGAAACACCATATATTTT.

The chain has TRBV7-9 and TRBJ1-6; possible D gene TRBD1, 6 bases. Germline assignment: CDR1 SEHNR and CDR2 FQNEAQ (reference sequence). The CDR3 length is 15 residues. V was clipped by 7 bases and J by 7 bases, with 17 bases between them. The DNA for the CDR3 is TGTGCCAGCATCCCTTTGGGGGCCCACAATTCACCCCTCCACTTT. It is translated as CASIPLGAHNSPLHF.

The chain recombines TRBV24-1 with TRBJ2-7; D gene uncertain. CDR3 size: 13 residues. V lost 2 bases and J 5 bases, leaving 9 bases between the germline ends. Per germline, CDR1 KGHDR and CDR2 SFDVKD. CDR3 coding DNA: TGTGCCACCAGTGATTGGGGTTCCCACGAGCAGTACTTC. It specifies CATSDWGSHEQYF.

The rearrangement joins TRBV19 to TRBJ2-4; 8 bases align to TRBD1. CDR1 LNHDA and CDR2 SQIVND come from the germline V gene (reference sequence). CDR3 size: 15 residues. Trimming at V came to 6 bases and at J to 4 bases, leaving 8 bases not matched to a gene. CDR3 DNA: TGTGCCAGTAGCCCGGGACAGGCTGTAAAAAACATTCAGTACTTC. Its protein product is CASSPGQAVKNIQYF.

The J gene is TRBJ1-5, the V gene TRBV7-8, with TRBD1 identical over 9 bases. The CDR3 covers 18 residues. Trimming cost V 5 bases and J 4 bases; bases outside gene matches: 15. Germline assignment: CDR1 SGHVS and CDR2 FQNEAQ. The chain's CDR3 is CASSPQAPGQGNNQPQHF. CDR3 coding DNA: TGTGCCAGCAGCCCACAGGCACCGGGACAGGGTAATAATCAGCCCCAGCATTTT.

This clone was recorded only once. The chain is built from TRBV2 and TRBJ2-3; D possibly matches TRBD1 or TRBD2 (5 bases each). The germline CDR1 and CDR2 sequences are SNHLY and FYNNEI. V lost 2 bases, J lost 0 bases, and 9 bases lay in between. This CDR3 has 15 residues. The CDR3 is CASSEHWGSTDTQYF. The CDR3, as DNA: TGTGCCAGCAGTGAACATTGGGGGAGCACAGATACGCAGTATTTT.

This sequence joins TRBV5-4 and TRBJ2-5; 7 nucleotides line up with TRBD1. The CDR3 consists of 14 residues. Germline lookup yields CDR1 SGHNT and CDR2 YYREEE (reference sequence). Germline trimming cut 5 bases from V and 1 base from J; bases unmatched to any gene: 5. The CDR3: CASSSQGPQETQYF. As DNA, the CDR3 is TGTGCCAGCAGTTCACAGGGGCCCCAAGAGACCCAGTACTTC.

This rearrangement joins TRBV27 to TRBJ1-1, with TRBD1 identical over 9 bases. Germline V lookup: CDR1 MNHEY, CDR2 SMNVEV (reference sequence). This CDR3 has 12 residues. V lost 5 bases and J lost 6; bases outside the gene matches: 1. The CDR3 DNA reads as TGTGCCAGCAGTCGACAGGGGGCTGAAGCTTTCTTT. It yields the protein CASSRQGAEAFF.

Only one count was recorded for this clone. This sequence joins TRBV28 and TRBJ1-4, with D possibly being TRBD1 (6 bases). Trimming shortened V by 10 bases and J by 8 bases, and 20 bases separated the two germline ends. The CDR3 has 14 amino acids. Germline assignment: CDR1 MDHEN and CDR2 SYDVKM. The DNA for the CDR3 is TGTGCCACCTCGAGGTGGGGGGCGGGAGAAAAACTGTTTTTT. It encodes CATSRWGAGEKLFF.

The chain carries TRBV18 and TRBJ1-2; TRBD1 agrees at 7 bases. The CDR3 loop spans 14 amino acids. CDR1 is KGHSH and CDR2 is LQKENI in the germline V gene. V trimming: 3 bases; J trimming: 4 bases; junction bases outside the gene matches: 5. CDR3 amino acids: CASSPPGQPYGYTF. In DNA form, the CDR3 reads TGTGCCAGCTCACCGCCGGGACAGCCCTATGGCTACACCTTC.

The V call is TRBV30, the J call TRBJ1-4; D not resolved. V lost 1 base to trimming and J lost 8 bases, with 5 bases between them. The germline V gene encodes CDR1 GTSNPN and CDR2 SVGIG (reference sequence). CDR3 size: 11 residues. The CDR3, as DNA: TGTGCCTGGAGTGGGTCGGAAAAACTGTTTTTT. Its translation is CAWSGSEKLFF.

This clone was recorded only once. The chain recombines TRBV11-3 with TRBJ2-1, with 11 bases lining up with TRBD2. This CDR3 contains 14 residues. Germline V CDR1 and CDR2: SGHNT, YENEEA. Germline trimming cut 2 bases from V and 10 bases from J; bases unmatched to any gene: 4. CDR3 DNA sequence: TGTGCCAGCAGCTTAAGTTGGACTAGCGGGGAGCAGTTCTTC. This translates into CASSLSWTSGEQFF.

The chain is built from TRBV18 and TRBJ2-5, with TRBD1 matching over 8 bases. The V gene end was trimmed by 5 bases and the J gene end by 5 bases; junction bases not matched to a gene: 4. Germline CDR1 KGHSH, CDR2 LQKENI. The CDR3 sequence is 13 residues long. The CDR3 coding sequence is TGTGCCAGCTCATCACAGGGGGGTGAGACCCAGTACTTC. The encoded protein is CASSSQGGETQYF.

The chain is built from TRBV5-1 and TRBJ2-3; TRBD2 aligns across 8 bases. Trimming cost V 2 bases and J 2 bases; bases outside gene matches: 7. The CDR3 sequence is 16 residues long. CDR1 and CDR2 from the germline V gene are SGHRS and YFSETQ. CDR3 coding DNA: TGCGCCAGCAGCTTTCCCGGGGGGGGCGACACAGATACGCAGTATTTT. This gives the protein CASSFPGGGDTDTQYF.

The gene calls are TRBV2 and TRBJ1-6; perhaps TRBD1 as D (6 bases). Trimming pared 6 bases from V and 9 bases from J, leaving 12 bases between. Germline V CDR1 and CDR2: SNHLY, FYNNEI. This CDR3 is 13 amino acids long. CDR3 sequence (DNA): TGTGCCAGCAGAGGGCAGGGGCTTTCACCCCTCCACTTT. Its translation: CASRGQGLSPLHF.

CDR3 region: CAWETGAGETQYF. As DNA, the CDR3 is TGTGCCTGGGAGACAGGGGCGGGGGAGACCCAGTACTTC. The chain carries TRBV30 and TRBJ2-5; TRBD1 matches at 8 bases. V dropped 5 bases and J dropped 5; count of bases not matched to a gene: 7. Germline CDR1 is GTSNPN and CDR2 is SVGIG (reference sequence). CDR3 length equals 13 residues.